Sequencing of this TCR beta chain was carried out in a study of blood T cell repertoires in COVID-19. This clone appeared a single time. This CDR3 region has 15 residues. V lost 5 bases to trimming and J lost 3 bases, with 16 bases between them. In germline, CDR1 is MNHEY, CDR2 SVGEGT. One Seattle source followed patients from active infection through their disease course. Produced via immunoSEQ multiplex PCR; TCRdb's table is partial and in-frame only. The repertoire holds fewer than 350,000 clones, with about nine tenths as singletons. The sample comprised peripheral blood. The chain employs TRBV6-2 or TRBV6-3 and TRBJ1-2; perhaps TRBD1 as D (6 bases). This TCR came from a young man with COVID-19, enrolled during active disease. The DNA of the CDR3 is TGTGCCAGCAGTCGCGGGGGCGCCGGGGACTATGGCTACACCTTC. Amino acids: CASSRGGAGDYGYTF.